A selection of T cell receptor beta chains follows, all from one sample in a study of blood T cell repertoires in COVID-19. Produced via immunoSEQ multiplex PCR; TCRdb's table is partial and in-frame only. The table lists under 250,000 clones, 88% of them singletons. Sequencing was carried out using PBMCs or T cells enriched from blood (not recorded which). Receptor source: a woman in her thirties or forties who had been exposed to COVID-19. Each CDR3 is given with its conserved first and last residue. The D gene is left open where the match is weak. The listing skips clone size in some rows; elsewhere it reads once, few, many or a size class.

J: TRBJ1-5; size: .; V: TRBV5-1; D: .; DNA: TGCGCCAGCAGGGCAGATAGCAATCAGCCCCAGCATTTT; CDR3: CASRADSNQPQHF
J: TRBJ2-2; size: .; V: TRBV5-4; D: .; DNA: TGTGCCAGCAGCTCACTGGACAGGAACACCGGGGAGCTGTTTTTT; CDR3: CASSSLDRNTGELFF
J: TRBJ1-6; size: .; V: TRBV3-1/TRBV3-2; D: .; DNA: TGTGCCAGCAGCAGGGACATTTCACCCCTCCACTTT; CDR3: CASSRDISPLHF
J: TRBJ1-3; size: .; V: TRBV27; D: .; DNA: TGTGCCAGCAGACAGGCGTCTGGAAACACCATATATTTT; CDR3: CASRQASGNTIYF
J: TRBJ1-3; size: .; V: TRBV5-5; D: .; DNA: TGTGCCAGCAGCTTGGACTTATTACAGGCATTCTCTGGAAACACCATATATTTT; CDR3: CASSLDLLQAFSGNTIYF
J: TRBJ2-3; size: .; V: TRBV20-1; D: TRBD2; DNA: TGCAGTGCTAGTTACGGCGGGAGGACAGATACGCAGTATTTT; CDR3: CSASYGGRTDTQYF
J: TRBJ2-7; size: once; V: TRBV28; D: TRBD1; DNA: TGTGCCAGCAACGGACAGGGTAAGGCGATCTACGAGCAGTACTTC; CDR3: CASNGQGKAIYEQYF
J: TRBJ2-7; size: .; V: TRBV19; D: TRBD2; DNA: TGTGCCAGTAGTATTGTCGGCAGCGGGGCGATCTACGAGCAGTACTTC; CDR3: CASSIVGSGAIYEQYF
J: TRBJ1-3; size: .; V: TRBV24-1; D: TRBD1; DNA: TGTGCCACCAGTTCACCGGGACAGGGAAACACCATATATTTT; CDR3: CATSSPGQGNTIYF
J: TRBJ2-3; size: .; V: TRBV4-1; D: TRBD2; DNA: TGCGCCAGCAGCCTTACTAGCGGTACCCCTCGGGATACGCAGTATTTT; CDR3: CASSLTSGTPRDTQYF
J: TRBJ1-5; size: .; V: TRBV7-9; D: TRBD1; DNA: TGTGCCAGCAGCTACAGGGGGCGCGGGGAGCCCCAGCATTTT; CDR3: CASSYRGRGEPQHF
J: TRBJ2-1; size: .; V: TRBV19; D: .; DNA: TGTGCCAGTAGTATTTCCGGGGGATACTACAATGAGCAGTTCTTC; CDR3: CASSISGGYYNEQFF
J: TRBJ2-5; size: .; V: TRBV28; D: TRBD1; DNA: TGTGCCAGCAGTTTAAGGGGGCTGGGGCAAGAGACCCAGTACTTC; CDR3: CASSLRGLGQETQYF
J: TRBJ1-2; size: .; V: TRBV9; D: .; DNA: TGTGCCAGCAGCGTAGGAGGTCAGATTAACTATGGCTACACCTTC; CDR3: CASSVGGQINYGYTF
J: TRBJ1-1; size: .; V: TRBV28; D: TRBD1; DNA: TGTGCCAGCACCATACAGGGGGTTAACACTGAAGCTTTCTTT; CDR3: CASTIQGVNTEAFF
J: TRBJ2-3; size: .; V: TRBV4-2; D: TRBD2; DNA: TGTGCCAGCAGCCCAGCCGGACTAGCGGGAGTCGGGGCAGATACGCAGTATTTT; CDR3: CASSPAGLAGVGADTQYF
J: TRBJ1-2; size: .; V: TRBV11-2; D: .; DNA: TGTGCCAGCAGCTTGCTTGACGGAGATTACTATGGCTACACCTTC; CDR3: CASSLLDGDYYGYTF
J: TRBJ1-6; size: .; V: TRBV27; D: .; DNA: TGTGCCAGCAGTTTTAGGCCTACCGGAGGGTCACCCCTCCACTTT; CDR3: CASSFRPTGGSPLHF
J: TRBJ1-1; size: .; V: TRBV5-6; D: TRBD1; DNA: TGTGCCAGCAGCTTGGGGCCCCAGGGGGCACTCACTGAAGCTTTCTTT; CDR3: CASSLGPQGALTEAFF
J: TRBJ2-2; size: .; V: TRBV11-3; D: .; DNA: TGTGCCAGCAGCTTAGTCGACACCGGGGAGCTGTTTTTT; CDR3: CASSLVDTGELFF
J: TRBJ2-3; size: .; V: TRBV11-3; D: TRBD2; DNA: TGTGCCAGCAGCCCCCCTGAGAGCGGGAGCCTCCCAGATACGCAGTATTTT; CDR3: CASSPPESGSLPDTQYF
J: TRBJ1-2; size: .; V: TRBV30; D: TRBD1; DNA: TGTGCCTGGAGGAGAGGGGGACAGGGAGGTAACTATGGCTACACCTTC; CDR3: CAWRRGGQGGNYGYTF
J: TRBJ1-1; size: .; V: TRBV11-3; D: TRBD1; DNA: TGTGCCAGCAGCCCTAGGACAGGATTGAACACTGAAGCTTTCTTT; CDR3: CASSPRTGLNTEAFF
J: TRBJ1-2; size: .; V: TRBV7-9; D: .; DNA: TGTGCCAGCAGCCTGGCGGGACTCCCGGCGGGAGGCTACACCTTC; CDR3: CASSLAGLPAGGYTF
J: TRBJ1-1; size: .; V: TRBV5-5; D: TRBD1; DNA: TGTGCCAGCAGCCCTACATTGGGACAGGGGGCGTTAGTATGGGCTTTCTTT; CDR3: CASSPTLGQGALVWAFF
J: TRBJ1-3; size: .; V: TRBV29-1; D: .; DNA: TGCAGCGTTGTTGACGGGAGGGAAAACACCATATATTTT; CDR3: CSVVDGRENTIYF
J: TRBJ2-7; size: .; V: TRBV9; D: TRBD1; DNA: TGTGCCAGCAGCGTAGCCGGGACAGGGGTCTACGAGCAGTACTTC; CDR3: CASSVAGTGVYEQYF
J: TRBJ2-2; size: .; V: TRBV7-3; D: .; DNA: TGTGCCAGCAGCTCTGGAGGCACCGGGGAGCTGTTTTTT; CDR3: CASSSGGTGELFF
J: TRBJ1-6; size: .; V: TRBV7-9; D: TRBD1; DNA: TGTGCCAGCAGCTCGGGTAGGACAGGGTGGAATTCACCCCTCCACTTT; CDR3: CASSSGRTGWNSPLHF
J: TRBJ1-1; size: .; V: TRBV6-5; D: TRBD1; DNA: TGTGCCAGCAGTTACTCCACAGGGGTCACTGAAGCTTTCTTT; CDR3: CASSYSTGVTEAFF
J: TRBJ2-7; size: once; V: TRBV6-5; D: .; DNA: TGTGCCAGCGAAAAGGGGTCAGGAACCTACGAGCAGTACTTC; CDR3: CASEKGSGTYEQYF
J: TRBJ1-4; size: once; V: TRBV7-2; D: .; DNA: TGTGCCAGCACCGCTACCGGGTCAACTAATGAAAAACTGTTTTTT; CDR3: CASTATGSTNEKLFF
J: TRBJ1-2; size: .; V: TRBV6-5; D: .; DNA: TGTGCCAGCACCGCTAGTGGACAGCAACAAGGCTACACCTTC; CDR3: CASTASGQQQGYTF
J: TRBJ2-3; size: once; V: TRBV30; D: .; DNA: TGTGCCTGGAGTGGTCGAACCGGGACTCCTGTTAGGGATACGCAGTATTTT; CDR3: CAWSGRTGTPVRDTQYF
J: TRBJ2-2; size: .; V: TRBV3-1/TRBV3-2; D: .; DNA: TGTGCCAGCAGCCAAGTATTTTACGCAGGTGGCGGGGAGCTGTTTTTT; CDR3: CASSQVFYAGGGELFF
J: TRBJ2-2; size: .; V: TRBV9; D: TRBD1; DNA: TGTGCCAGCAGCGTAGCTGACAGGGGGAGAAACACCGGGGAGCTGTTTTTT; CDR3: CASSVADRGRNTGELFF
J: TRBJ1-5; size: .; V: TRBV3-1/TRBV3-2; D: .; DNA: TGTGCCAGCAGCCAAGATCCGACAGCGTTTCAGCCCCAGCATTTT; CDR3: CASSQDPTAFQPQHF
J: TRBJ2-1; size: .; V: TRBV27; D: TRBD2; DNA: TGTGCCAGCAGTTCTCCCGGGACTAGCGCCCTTCATGAGCAGTTCTTC; CDR3: CASSSPGTSALHEQFF
J: TRBJ2-1; size: .; V: TRBV19; D: TRBD2; DNA: TGTGCCAGTAGTATTAGCGGGGGGCGCAACAATGAGCAGTTCTTC; CDR3: CASSISGGRNNEQFF
J: TRBJ2-7; size: .; V: TRBV4-3; D: .; DNA: TGCGCCAGCAGCCAAGGGAGGGGGCGGATCGGCTACGAGCAGTACTTC; CDR3: CASSQGRGRIGYEQYF
J: TRBJ1-1; size: .; V: TRBV3-1/TRBV3-2; D: .; DNA: TGTGCCAGCAGCCAAGACGAGGAAAGAACGAACACTGAAGCTTTCTTT; CDR3: CASSQDEERTNTEAFF
J: TRBJ2-1; size: .; V: TRBV18; D: .; DNA: TGTGCCAGCTCACCACCTGTTGCAGACTACAATGAGCAGTTCTTC; CDR3: CASSPPVADYNEQFF
J: TRBJ2-2; size: .; V: TRBV9; D: .; DNA: TGTGCCAGCAGCGTGGGGGGCACCGGGGAGCTGTTTTTT; CDR3: CASSVGGTGELFF
J: TRBJ1-6; size: .; V: TRBV4-3; D: .; DNA: TGCGCCAGCAGCCAAGAGGCGCAGGGGTTTATCCCCCTCCACTTT; CDR3: CASSQEAQGFIPLHF
J: TRBJ1-1; size: .; V: TRBV7-8; D: .; DNA: TGTGCCAGCAGCTTGGCCGTCCCCAACACTGAAGCTTTCTTT; CDR3: CASSLAVPNTEAFF
J: TRBJ1-5; size: .; V: TRBV7-9; D: .; DNA: TGTGCCAGCAGCTACGCCATGGGAGCCCAGCATTTT; CDR3: CASSYAMGAQHF
J: TRBJ1-2; size: .; V: TRBV29-1; D: .; DNA: TGCAGCGTTTCCGGTGTGCGGGCCTATGGCTACACCTTC; CDR3: CSVSGVRAYGYTF
J: TRBJ2-2; size: .; V: TRBV5-4; D: TRBD1; DNA: TGTGCCAGCAGCACAAGACTCCGGGACAGGGCGAACACCGGGGAGCTGTTTTTT; CDR3: CASSTRLRDRANTGELFF
J: TRBJ2-5; size: .; V: TRBV2; D: .; DNA: TGTGCCAGCAGGCAACACAGAGCTGTTAGGGAGACCCAGTACTTC; CDR3: CASRQHRAVRETQYF
J: TRBJ2-3; size: .; V: TRBV9; D: TRBD2; DNA: TGTGCCAGCAGCGCGGGTCTAGCGGGAAGAGATACGCAGTATTTT; CDR3: CASSAGLAGRDTQYF